This is a list of T cell receptor beta chains from one sample in a study of cytomegalovirus exposure and HLA in healthy donors. Sequenced by immunoSEQ multiplex PCR; TCRdb stores in-frame clones only, minus some. The sample records some 120,000 clones, 60% to 75% being singletons. The sequencing input was PBMCs. These receptors came from a woman between 45 and 60 years old in good health and CMV-seropositive. CDR3s include the opening cysteine and the closing phenylalanine or tryptophan. The D gene is left open where the match is weak. Size is omitted from some rows. Given values are once, few, many or a class for expanded clones.

D gene | clone size | J gene | V gene | CDR3 DNA | CDR3 protein
. | once | TRBJ1-2 | TRBV7-2 | TGTGCCAGCCTAAGACAGGACCTCAGCAGGCGGTACACCTTC | CASLRQDLSRRYTF
TRBD1 | . | TRBJ2-3 | TRBV6-5 | TGTGCCAGCAGTCCAGGGGGCGAAGATACGCAGTATTTT | CASSPGGEDTQYF
TRBD1 | few | TRBJ2-1 | TRBV7-9 | TGTGCCAGCAGCTTAGCCCCGGGACAGGGAGAGGGTGAGCAGTTCTTC | CASSLAPGQGEGEQFF
. | . | TRBJ2-3 | TRBV6-5 | TGTGCCAGCAGTGCCCCGGGGGGCACAGATACGCAGTATTTT | CASSAPGGTDTQYF
. | . | TRBJ1-1 | TRBV29-1 | TGCAGCGCCTGGTTGACTACTGAAGCTTTCTTT | CSAWLTTEAFF
TRBD2 | . | TRBJ2-5 | TRBV30 | TGTGCCTGGAGTGAGGCAGCGGGGGGAGAGACCCAGTACTTC | CAWSEAAGGETQYF
. | . | TRBJ1-5 | TRBV10-2 | TGCGCCAGCAGTGAGTCGACAGGACAGCCCCAGCATTTT | CASSESTGQPQHF
TRBD1 | . | TRBJ2-5 | TRBV10-1 | TGCGCCAGCAGTGAGCCTCGGCAGCCGGACAGGGGAGAGACCCAGTACTTC | CASSEPRQPDRGETQYF
. | . | TRBJ1-6 | TRBV21-1 | TGTGCCAGCAACCGTGAGGGGGACAGAAAGATTAATTCACCCCTCCACTTT | CASNREGDRKINSPLHF
. | once | TRBJ1-4 | TRBV9 | TGTGCCAGCAGCGGGGGGGTGGGGCACGAAAAACTGTTTTTT | CASSGGVGHEKLFF
. | . | TRBJ1-1 | TRBV5-5 | TGTGCCAGCAGCCAGGCGATCGGGAACACTGAAGCTTTCTTT | CASSQAIGNTEAFF
TRBD1 | . | TRBJ1-1 | TRBV2 | TGTGCCAGCAGATTGATCCGGGACAGGGGTCGCACTGAAGCTTTCTTT | CASRLIRDRGRTEAFF
TRBD2 | . | TRBJ2-5 | TRBV4-1 | TGCGCCAGCAGCCAGGATCCAGCGGGGGGTGGGGAGACCCAGTACTTC | CASSQDPAGGGETQYF
TRBD2 | . | TRBJ2-2 | TRBV29-1 | TGCAGCGCCGGGGAGGGGATGAACACCGGGGAGCTGTTTTTT | CSAGEGMNTGELFF
. | . | TRBJ1-1 | TRBV5-4 | TGTGCCAGCAGCTTGGATCCCGGGAACACTGAAGCTTTCTTT | CASSLDPGNTEAFF
TRBD2 | . | TRBJ2-5 | TRBV5-6 | TGTGCCAGCAGCTTTCCAGCGGGGGGAAGTAAAGAGACCCAGTACTTC | CASSFPAGGSKETQYF
. | . | TRBJ2-5 | TRBV5-8 | TGTGCCAGCAGCTTGGGGGCATTCCGAGAAGAGACCCAGTACTTC | CASSLGAFREETQYF
. | . | TRBJ2-2 | TRBV18 | TGTGCCAGCTCACCCTCTCCGACCGGGGAGCTGTTTTTT | CASSPSPTGELFF
TRBD1 | . | TRBJ2-2 | TRBV29-1 | TGCAGCGCCCGGACAGGGGCTAACACCGGGGAGCTGTTTTTT | CSARTGANTGELFF
. | . | TRBJ1-4 | TRBV19 | TGTGCCAGTAGTATAGAAAACAGGGTAAATGAAAAACTGTTTTTT | CASSIENRVNEKLFF
. | . | TRBJ2-2 | TRBV10-1 | TGCGCCAGCAGCGGAGGAACCGGGGAGCTGTTTTTT | CASSGGTGELFF
. | once | TRBJ2-2 | TRBV15 | TGTGCCACCAGCAGAGATAGAACGAACACCGGGGAGCTGTTTTTT | CATSRDRTNTGELFF
. | . | TRBJ1-6 | TRBV6-1 | TGTGCCAGCAGGCCTGGGAGGGTGCAGAATTCACCCCTCCACTTT | CASRPGRVQNSPLHF
. | few | TRBJ2-7 | TRBV14 | TGTGCCAGCAGCCAAGTGTATGGTTCAGGGGAGCAGTACTTC | CASSQVYGSGEQYF
TRBD2 | . | TRBJ2-7 | TRBV30 | TGTGCCTGGGTTCGAAGGCGGGGGGGGCTCAGATACGAGCAGTACTTC | CAWVRRRGGLRYEQYF
TRBD1 | . | TRBJ1-5 | TRBV30 | TGTGCCTGGAGGGGGGACAGGCCAAATCAGCCCCAGCATTTT | CAWRGDRPNQPQHF
. | . | TRBJ1-5 | TRBV2 | TGTGCCAGCAGTCGGCAGGAAAATCAGCCCCAGCATTTT | CASSRQENQPQHF
. | . | TRBJ2-4 | TRBV5-5 | TGTGCCAGCAGCTTGGCCCCTGGGGGGGGGCTGGAGTACTTC | CASSLAPGGGLEYF
TRBD2 | . | TRBJ2-5 | TRBV10-3 | TGTGCCGCGGGGGAGCGCCGGGAGACCCAGTACTTC | CAAGERRETQYF
TRBD1 | . | TRBJ1-5 | TRBV2 | TGTGCCAGCAGTGGGCAGGGGGTCAATCAGCCCCAGCATTTT | CASSGQGVNQPQHF
. | . | TRBJ1-5 | TRBV5-4 | TGTGCCAGCAGCTCCCGGGACTCCAATCAGCCCCAGCATTTT | CASSSRDSNQPQHF
TRBD1 | . | TRBJ1-5 | TRBV10-3 | TGTGCCATCAGTAAGACAGGGGTAGGGGAACAGCCCCAGCATTTT | CAISKTGVGEQPQHF
. | . | TRBJ2-3 | TRBV21-1 | TGTGCCGGTACAGGCTTTGATGATACGCAGTATTTT | CAGTGFDDTQYF
TRBD1 | . | TRBJ2-2 | TRBV6-5 | TGTGCCAGCAGTCAAGTCCAGGGGGCACCCGGGGAGCTGTTTTTT | CASSQVQGAPGELFF
. | . | TRBJ2-6 | TRBV4-3 | TGCGCCAGCAGCCAAGATGCGACTGGGGCCAACGTCCTGACTTTC | CASSQDATGANVLTF
. | . | TRBJ2-7 | TRBV2 | TGTGCCAGCAGCGTAGATATGGGGGGCGAGCAGTACTTC | CASSVDMGGEQYF
TRBD1 | . | TRBJ2-7 | TRBV7-2 | TGTGCCAGCAGTCTGGACAGGGGCGAGCAGTACTTC | CASSLDRGEQYF
TRBD1 | . | TRBJ1-2 | TRBV2 | TGTGCCAGCGCGGTGGAGACAGGGAACTATGGCTACACCTTC | CASAVETGNYGYTF
. | . | TRBJ1-5 | TRBV6-6 | TGTGCCAGCAGTTCCGAGAATCAGCCCCAGCATTTT | CASSSENQPQHF
. | . | TRBJ2-7 | TRBV7-7 | TGTGCCAGCAGCTTTGACAGGGGAGGGGAGCAGTACTTC | CASSFDRGGEQYF
TRBD2 | . | TRBJ2-3 | TRBV5-1 | TGCGCCAGCAGCTTGGTCCTAGCGGGGAGCACAGATACGCAGTATTTT | CASSLVLAGSTDTQYF
TRBD1 | once | TRBJ2-5 | TRBV7-2 | TGTGCCAGCAGCCGCCCAAAGGGGGCGAAAGAGACCCAGTACTTC | CASSRPKGAKETQYF
. | . | TRBJ2-7 | TRBV9 | TGTGCCAGCAGCGTCGAAATCGGGGGAGACGAGCAGTACTTC | CASSVEIGGDEQYF
. | . | TRBJ1-1 | TRBV11-3 | TGTGCCAGCAGCTTAGTTTCCGGGTTTGCTTTCTTT | CASSLVSGFAFF
. | . | TRBJ1-1 | TRBV5-4 | TGTGCCAGCAGGTATGCAGGGGCTAGGAACACTGAAGCTTTCTTT | CASRYAGARNTEAFF
TRBD2 | few | TRBJ2-5 | TRBV9 | TGTGCCAGCAGCGCGTCACTAGCGGGGGGGCGCAAAGAGACCCAGTACTTC | CASSASLAGGRKETQYF
TRBD1 | . | TRBJ2-7 | TRBV18 | TGTGCCAGCTCACCGATACCGGGACAGGGGGAGGAGCAGTACTTC | CASSPIPGQGEEQYF
TRBD1 | . | TRBJ1-1 | TRBV10-2 | TGCGCCAGCTACGGGACAGTGATCACTGAAGCTTTCTTT | CASYGTVITEAFF
TRBD1 | . | TRBJ1-5 | TRBV2 | TGTGCCAGCAGAGAACAGGGGGGAGGCAATCAGCCCCAGCATTTT | CASREQGGGNQPQHF
TRBD1 | . | TRBJ1-1 | TRBV7-9 | TGTGCCAGCAGCTTTGCACAGGGGGACTCCACTGAAGCTTTCTTT | CASSFAQGDSTEAFF
TRBD1 | . | TRBJ1-3 | TRBV19 | TGTGCCAGTAGGAAGGACAGGGGCGGAAACACCATATATTTT | CASRKDRGGNTIYF
. | . | TRBJ2-3 | TRBV5-6 | TGTGCCAGCACCCGGAGGCTGGGAGATACGCAGTATTTT | CASTRRLGDTQYF
. | . | TRBJ2-7 | TRBV7-8 | TGTGCCAGCAGCTTAGCGCGGACCTACGAGCAGTACTTC | CASSLARTYEQYF
. | once | TRBJ2-1 | TRBV5-1 | TGCGCCAGCAAAGTAGCCAGCTCCTACAATGAGCAGTTCTTC | CASKVASSYNEQFF
. | . | TRBJ2-2 | TRBV10-1 | TGCGCCAGCAGTGAGTGGGGCCGATACCCCAGGGAGCTGTTTTTT | CASSEWGRYPRELFF
TRBD1 | . | TRBJ1-1 | TRBV9 | TGTGCCAGCAGCGTAACCCCGATGACAGGGCCGAACACTGAAGCTTTCTTT | CASSVTPMTGPNTEAFF